This T cell receptor (beta chain) comes out of a study of T-cell memory formation after mild COVID-19. The study's findings and limits: Nothing confirmed that second-wave clones peaking on day 37 were specific for SARS-CoV-2. Later expanders leaned CD4+, whereas day 15 to 85 contracting clones were balanced CD4/CD8.

V was cut by 3 bases and J by 6 bases, with 10 bases left in between. The CDR3 has 13 residues. From germline, CDR1 is ENHRY and CDR2 SYGVKD. TCRdb re-called the 5' RACE reads with MiXCR, one entry per CDR3 protein. Of more than 450,000 distinct CDR3 sequences in the sample, more than 15% were seen once. This clonotype was seen a handful of times. Antigen: not known. The receptor was isolated from an adult woman who had mild COVID-19 (a few samples of this study predate the infection). Cell type and time point are not known. The sequenced sample was PBMCs or a T cell subset sorted from them (not recorded which). The chain couples TRBV10-3 to TRBJ2-3; possible D gene TRBD1, 5 bases. CDR3 DNA sequence: TGTGCCATCAGTGACAGGGCCCACGATACGCAGTATTTT. This codes for CAISDRAHDTQYF.